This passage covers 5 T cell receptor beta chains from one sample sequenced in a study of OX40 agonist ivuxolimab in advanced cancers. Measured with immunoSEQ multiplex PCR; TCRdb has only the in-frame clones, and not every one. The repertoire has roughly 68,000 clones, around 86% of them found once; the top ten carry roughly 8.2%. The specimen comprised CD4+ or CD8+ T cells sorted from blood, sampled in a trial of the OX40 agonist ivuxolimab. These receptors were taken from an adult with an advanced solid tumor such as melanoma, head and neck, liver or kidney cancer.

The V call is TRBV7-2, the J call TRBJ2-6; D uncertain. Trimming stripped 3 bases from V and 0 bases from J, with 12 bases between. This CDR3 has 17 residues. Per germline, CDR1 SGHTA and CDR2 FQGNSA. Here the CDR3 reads CASSFRATASGANVLTF. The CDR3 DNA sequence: TGTGCCAGCAGCTTTAGGGCGACGGCCTCTGGGGCCAACGTCCTGACTTTC.

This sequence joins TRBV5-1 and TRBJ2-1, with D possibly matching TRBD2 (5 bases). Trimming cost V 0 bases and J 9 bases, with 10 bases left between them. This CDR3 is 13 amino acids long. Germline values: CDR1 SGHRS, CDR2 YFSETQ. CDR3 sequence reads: CASSLATGFEQFF. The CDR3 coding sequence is TGCGCCAGCAGCTTGGCCACGGGGTTTGAGCAGTTCTTC.

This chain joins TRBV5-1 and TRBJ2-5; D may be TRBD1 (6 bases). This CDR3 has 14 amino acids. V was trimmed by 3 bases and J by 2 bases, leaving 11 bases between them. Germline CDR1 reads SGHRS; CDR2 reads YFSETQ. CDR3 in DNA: TGCGCCAGCAGCTCTGGGGGCCCTCAAGAGACCCAGTACTTC. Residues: CASSSGGPQETQYF.

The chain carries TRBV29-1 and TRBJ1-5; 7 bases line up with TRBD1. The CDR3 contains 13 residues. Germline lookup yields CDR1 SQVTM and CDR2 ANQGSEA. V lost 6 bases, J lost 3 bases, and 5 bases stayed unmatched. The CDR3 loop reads CSVQDRTNQPQHF. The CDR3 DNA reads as TGCAGCGTGCAGGACAGGACCAATCAGCCCCAGCATTTT.

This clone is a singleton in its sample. The CDR3 bases are TGTGCCAGCAGCCCCAGACTAGCGGGGTTGAGCACAGATACGCAGTATTTT. The encoded protein is CASSPRLAGLSTDTQYF. This chain joins TRBV11-2 and TRBJ2-3, with TRBD2 identical over 11 bases. Per germline, CDR1 SGHAT and CDR2 FQNNGV. V lost 5 bases to trimming and J lost 0 bases; unmatched junction nucleotides: 7. The CDR3 contains 17 residues. Variable domain in full (rest from reference TRBV11-2 and TRBJ2-3): EAGVAQSPRYKIIEKRQSVAFWCNPISGHATLYWYQQILGQGPKLLIQFQNNGVVDDSQLPKDRFSAERLKGVDSTLKIQPAKLEDSAVYLCASSPRLAGLSTDTQYFGPGTRLTVL.